This record concerns one T cell receptor beta chain sequence. What it binds is not known. Using 10%, 30% or 50% RNA, naive CD8 libraries were derived from 20,000 to 1,000,000 sorted cells. The authors gated naive CD8 T cells as CD8+CD4-CCR7+CD45RA+ for sorting. The use of previously described methods and listed TCR primers produced the bulk TCR libraries. MiXCR, applied by TCRdb to the PCR reads, yields one record per CDR3 protein. The table has a few hundred thousand distinct CDR3 sequences, under 30% seen once. CDR1 is LNHDA, CDR2 SQIVND, per germline (reference sequence). The CDR3 sequence is 16 residues long. Trimming pared 1 base from V and 4 bases from J, leaving 15 bases between. The sample comes from a study of molecular identifiers for immune sequencing clone quantification. Notes on the study in general: The study found clones above 20 RNA copies held over 99% of effector molecules and under 1% in naive cells.

Sequencing was done on a sample of naive CD8+ T cells from blood, with Jurkat cell RNA spiked in. The sample's subset: FACS-sorted CD8+CD4-CCR7+CD45RA+ naive T cells. This chain links TRBV19 with TRBJ2-3; the D gene is possibly TRBD2 (6 bases). The sequence derives from a human donor in good health. Some libraries in this study had Jurkat cell RNA spiked in. CDR3 region: CASSIVVGGSPDTQYF. CDR3 nucleotide sequence: TGTGCCAGTAGTATAGTTGTGGGAGGATCACCAGATACGCAGTATTTT.